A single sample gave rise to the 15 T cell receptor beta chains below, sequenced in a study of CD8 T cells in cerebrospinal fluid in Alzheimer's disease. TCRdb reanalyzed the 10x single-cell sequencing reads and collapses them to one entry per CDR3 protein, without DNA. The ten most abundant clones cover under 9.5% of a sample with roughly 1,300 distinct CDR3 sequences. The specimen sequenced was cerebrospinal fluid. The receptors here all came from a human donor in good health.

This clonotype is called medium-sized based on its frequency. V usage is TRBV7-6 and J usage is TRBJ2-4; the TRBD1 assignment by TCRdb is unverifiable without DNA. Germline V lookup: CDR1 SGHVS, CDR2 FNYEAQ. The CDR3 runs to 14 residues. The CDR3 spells CASSASQGSDIQYF.

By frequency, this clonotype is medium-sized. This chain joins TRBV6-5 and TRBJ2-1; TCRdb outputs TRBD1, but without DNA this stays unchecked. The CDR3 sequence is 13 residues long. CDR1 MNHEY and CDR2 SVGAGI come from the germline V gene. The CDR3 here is CASSPVRGQIRIF.

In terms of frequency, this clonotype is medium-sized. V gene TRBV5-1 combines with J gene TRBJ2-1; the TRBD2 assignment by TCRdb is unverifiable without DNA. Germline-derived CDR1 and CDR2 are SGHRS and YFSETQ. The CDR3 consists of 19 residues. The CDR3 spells CASSLAASGSLTPYNEQFF. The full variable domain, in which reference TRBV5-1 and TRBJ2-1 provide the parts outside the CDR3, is KAGVTQTPRYLIKTRGQQVTLSCSPISGHRSVSWYQQTPGQGLQFLFEYFSETQRNKGNFPGRFSGRQFSNSRSEMNVSTLELGDSALYLCASSLAASGSLTPYNEQFFGPGTRLTVL.

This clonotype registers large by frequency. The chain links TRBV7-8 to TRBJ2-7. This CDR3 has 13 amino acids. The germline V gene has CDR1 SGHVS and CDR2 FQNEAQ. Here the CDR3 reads CASRFSTGSEQYF.

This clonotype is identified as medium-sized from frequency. The CDR3 loop is CAISAQGANEAFF. The chain joins TRBV10-3 to TRBJ1-1; the TRBD1 assignment by TCRdb is unverifiable without DNA. The germline V gene encodes CDR1 ENHRY and CDR2 SYGVKD. This CDR3 is built from 13 residues.

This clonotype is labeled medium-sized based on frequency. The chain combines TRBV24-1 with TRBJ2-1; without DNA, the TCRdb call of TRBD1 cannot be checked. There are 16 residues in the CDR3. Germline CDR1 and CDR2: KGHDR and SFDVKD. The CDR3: CATSDPRASGGLEQFF.

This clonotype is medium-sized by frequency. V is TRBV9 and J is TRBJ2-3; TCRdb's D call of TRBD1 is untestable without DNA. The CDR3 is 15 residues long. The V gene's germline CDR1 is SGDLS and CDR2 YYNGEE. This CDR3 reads CASSVGTGETDTQYF.

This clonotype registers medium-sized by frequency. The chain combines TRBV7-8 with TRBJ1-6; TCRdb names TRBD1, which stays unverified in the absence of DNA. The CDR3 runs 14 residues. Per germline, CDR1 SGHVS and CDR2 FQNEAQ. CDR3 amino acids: CASSGTGQGPPLHF.

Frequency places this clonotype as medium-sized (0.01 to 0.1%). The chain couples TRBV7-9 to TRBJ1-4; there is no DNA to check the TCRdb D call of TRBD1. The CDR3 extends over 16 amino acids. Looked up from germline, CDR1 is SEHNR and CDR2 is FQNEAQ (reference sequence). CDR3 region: CASSESGGAPNEKLFF.

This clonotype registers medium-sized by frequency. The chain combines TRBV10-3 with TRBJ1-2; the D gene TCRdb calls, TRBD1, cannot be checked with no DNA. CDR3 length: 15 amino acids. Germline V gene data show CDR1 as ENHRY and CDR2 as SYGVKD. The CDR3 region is CAISESWARGEGYTF.

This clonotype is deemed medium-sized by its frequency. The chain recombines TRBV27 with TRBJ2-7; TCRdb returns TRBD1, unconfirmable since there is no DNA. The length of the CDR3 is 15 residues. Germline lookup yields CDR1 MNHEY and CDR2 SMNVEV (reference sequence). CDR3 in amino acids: CASSRGQGVTYEQYF.

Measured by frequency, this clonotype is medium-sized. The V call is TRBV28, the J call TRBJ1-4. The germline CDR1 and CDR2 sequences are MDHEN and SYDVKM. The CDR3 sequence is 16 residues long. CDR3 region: CASSSSDRATNEKLFF.

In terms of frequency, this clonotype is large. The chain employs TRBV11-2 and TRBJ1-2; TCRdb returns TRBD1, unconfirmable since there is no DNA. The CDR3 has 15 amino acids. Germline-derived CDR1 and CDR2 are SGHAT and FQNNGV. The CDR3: CASRDRGRVIDGYTF.

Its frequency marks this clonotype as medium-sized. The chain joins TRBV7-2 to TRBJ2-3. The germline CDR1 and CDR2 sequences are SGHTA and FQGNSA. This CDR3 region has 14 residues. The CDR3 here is CASSLVASTDTQYF. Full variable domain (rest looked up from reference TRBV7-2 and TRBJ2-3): GAGVSQSPSNKVTEKGKDVELRCDPISGHTALYWYRQSLGQGLEFLIYFQGNSAPDKSGLPSDRFSAERTGGSVSTLTIQRTQQEDSAVYLCASSLVASTDTQYFGPGTRLTVL.

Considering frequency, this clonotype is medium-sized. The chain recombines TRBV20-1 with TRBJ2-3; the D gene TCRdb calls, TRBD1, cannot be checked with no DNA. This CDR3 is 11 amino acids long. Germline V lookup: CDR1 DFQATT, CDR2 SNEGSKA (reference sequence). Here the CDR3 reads CSAHRGDTQYF.